This passage covers 5 T cell receptor beta chains from one sample sequenced in a study of blood T cell repertoires in COVID-19. TCRdb's table, derived via immunoSEQ multiplex PCR, lists solely in-frame clones and lacks some. The sample shows 200,000 to 250,000 clones, approximately 78% of them seen only once. The material sequenced was peripheral blood. These receptor sequences come from a woman in her 70s with COVID-19, enrolled during active disease.

This chain joins TRBV28 and TRBJ1-2, with D possibly being TRBD1 (5 bases). V was clipped by 5 bases and J by 1 base, with 8 bases between them. This CDR3 is built from 13 residues. Germline V CDR1 and CDR2: MDHEN, SYDVKM. CDR3 in amino acids: CASSAGINYGYTF. DNA of the CDR3: TGTGCCAGCAGTGCAGGGATTAACTATGGCTACACCTTC.

The genes are TRBV28 and TRBJ2-5; 8 nucleotides match TRBD1. V was pared by 5 bases and J by 1 base, with 6 bases of the junction left unmatched. This CDR3 comprises 15 residues. Germline CDR1 MDHEN, CDR2 SYDVKM. Here the CDR3 reads CASSPGDRFQETQYF. In DNA form, the CDR3 reads TGTGCCAGCAGTCCCGGGGACAGGTTCCAAGAGACCCAGTACTTC.

The chain combines TRBV19 with TRBJ2-7; D is uncertain. There are 14 residues in the CDR3. Germline V gene lookup returns CDR1 LNHDA and CDR2 SQIVND (reference sequence). The V and J ends lost 5 bases and 0 bases respectively, with 11 bases between them. The CDR3, as DNA: TGTGCCAGTAGTGCCATGACGGGCTCCTACGAGCAGTACTTC. Translated, it gives CASSAMTGSYEQYF.

This chain connects TRBV2 to TRBJ2-7; 7 positions agree with TRBD1. J gave up 7 bases and V 3 bases, and 3 bases lay outside the gene matches. The CDR3 loop spans 12 amino acids. Looked up from germline, CDR1 is SNHLY and CDR2 is FYNNEI. CDR3: CASSDRGKEQYF. The CDR3 region has the DNA TGTGCCAGCAGTGACAGGGGGAAAGAGCAGTACTTC.

This chain uses TRBV2 with TRBJ2-7, with 7 bases fitting TRBD1. V dropped 7 bases and J dropped 6; count of bases not matched to a gene: 9. CDR1 is SNHLY, CDR2 FYNNEI, per germline. This CDR3 is built from 13 residues. This CDR3 is CASKDRVPSEQYF. The CDR3 DNA reads as TGTGCCAGCAAAGACAGGGTTCCCAGCGAGCAGTACTTC.